The next 9 T cell receptor beta chains were all read from a single sample in a study of technical replicates of blood from a few donors. Sequencing was performed with immunoSEQ multiplex PCR; in TCRdb, only in-frame clones are kept and a portion is missing. The sample lists about 83,000 clones; 90% to 97% were seen once. Sequencing input: T cells isolated from PBMCs. These receptors were taken from a human donor in good health.

The V call is TRBV11-3, the J call TRBJ2-7; tentative D call: TRBD2 (6 bases). The CDR3 contains 16 residues. Germline V gene data show CDR1 as SGHNT and CDR2 as YENEEA. V lost 5 bases and J 0 bases, leaving 17 bases between the germline ends. CDR3 nucleotides: TGTGCCAGCAGCCCTCTTCTAGCGTTCCCCTCCTACGAGCAGTACTTC. Its protein is CASSPLLAFPSYEQYF.

DNA of the CDR3: TGTGCCAGCAGTGACCCTCAGGGGGCCTTTGAAAAACTGTTTTTT. Amino acid sequence: CASSDPQGAFEKLFF. This chain joins TRBV2 and TRBJ1-4; 8 bases fit TRBD1. CDR3 length equals 15 residues. The J segment lost 7 bases and the V segment lost 3 bases, leaving 7 bases of the junction unmatched. Germline V gene lookup returns CDR1 SNHLY and CDR2 FYNNEI. The complete variable domain, with remaining parts taken from reference TRBV2 and TRBJ1-4, reads EPEVTQTPSHQVTQMGQEVILRCVPISNHLYFYWYRQILGQKVEFLVSFYNNEISEKSEIFDDQFSVERPDGSNFTLKIRSTKLEDSAMYFCASSDPQGAFEKLFFGSGTQLSVL.

This clone was found once. The V gene is TRBV27, the J gene TRBJ2-7, with 10 bases fitting TRBD1. The CDR3 runs to 15 residues. Per germline, CDR1 MNHEY and CDR2 SMNVEV (reference sequence). The junction had 6 bases not matched to a gene; V was cut back by 6 bases and J by 1 base. Here the CDR3 reads CASSPTGGLSYEQYF. In DNA, the CDR3 is TGTGCCAGCAGCCCGACAGGGGGCCTATCCTACGAGCAGTACTTC.

This chain uses TRBV12-5 with TRBJ1-2, with 9 positions matching TRBD1. Germline V gene sequence: CDR1 LGHNT, CDR2 FRNRAP. There are 14 residues in the CDR3. With V trimmed by 3 bases and J by 6 bases, 5 bases remained unmatched. The CDR3 sequence: CASGFGQGYDGYTF. CDR3 nucleotides: TGTGCTAGTGGTTTCGGACAGGGGTATGATGGCTACACCTTC.

V and J are TRBV4-1 and TRBJ2-2; TRBD2 is a possible D gene (6 bases). This CDR3 contains 14 residues. V was clipped by 0 bases and J by 5 bases, with 7 bases between them. CDR1 and CDR2 (germline): MGHRA, YSYEKL. The CDR3 loop reads CASSQEGTTGELFF. The CDR3 DNA sequence: TGCGCCAGCAGCCAAGAAGGGACTACCGGGGAGCTGTTTTTT.

The chain employs TRBV12-5 and TRBJ2-5; 8 bases match TRBD2. The CDR3 sequence is 16 residues long. Germline CDR1 LGHNT, CDR2 FRNRAP. The V gene end was trimmed by 7 bases and the J gene end by 3 bases; junction bases not matched to a gene: 13. DNA of the CDR3: TGTGCTAGTGCCGGGGGGGGTAGCGGGGTGGAAGAGACCCAGTACTTC. Its translation: CASAGGGSGVEETQYF.

This rearrangement joins TRBV19 to TRBJ2-7, with no clear D. The germline CDR1 and CDR2 sequences are LNHDA and SQIVND (reference sequence). The CDR3 has 13 amino acids. V was shortened by 4 bases and J by 0 bases, with 7 bases between the two germline ends. CDR3 in amino acids: CASSKRSSYEQYF. The CDR3 DNA reads as TGTGCCAGTAGTAAACGGAGCTCCTACGAGCAGTACTTC.

V gene TRBV5-4 combines with J gene TRBJ2-1; D perhaps matches TRBD2 (6 bases). The CDR3 runs to 15 residues. V dropped 4 bases and J dropped 5 bases, with 16 bases sitting between them. Germline loops: CDR1 SGHNT, CDR2 YYREEE (reference sequence). DNA for the CDR3: TGTGCCAGCAGCACCGGACTACCCCCTAACAATGAGCAGTTCTTC. Translating gives CASSTGLPPNNEQFF.

This rearrangement joins TRBV29-1 to TRBJ2-7, with 14 bases matching TRBD2. The ends lost 5 bases at V and 5 bases at J; junction bases unmatched: 5. The CDR3 spans 14 residues. The germline V gene has CDR1 SQVTM and CDR2 ANQGSEA. The CDR3 sequence is CSVSGTSGSNEQYF. For the CDR3, the DNA is TGCAGCGTTTCCGGGACTAGCGGGAGTAACGAGCAGTACTTC.